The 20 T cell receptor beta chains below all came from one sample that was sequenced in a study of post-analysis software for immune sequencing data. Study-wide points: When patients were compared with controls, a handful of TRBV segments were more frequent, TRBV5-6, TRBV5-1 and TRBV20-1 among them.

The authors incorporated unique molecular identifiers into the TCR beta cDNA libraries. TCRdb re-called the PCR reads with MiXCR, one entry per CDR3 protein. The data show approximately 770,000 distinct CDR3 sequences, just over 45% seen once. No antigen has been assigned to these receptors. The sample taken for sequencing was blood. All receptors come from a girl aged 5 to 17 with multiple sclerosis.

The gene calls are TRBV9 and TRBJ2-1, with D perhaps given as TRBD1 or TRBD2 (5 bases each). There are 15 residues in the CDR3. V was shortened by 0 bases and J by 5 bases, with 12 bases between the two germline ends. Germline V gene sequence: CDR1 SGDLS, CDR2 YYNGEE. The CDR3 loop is CASSVVGDADNEQFF. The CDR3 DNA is TGTGCCAGCAGCGTAGTGGGGGACGCGGACAATGAGCAGTTCTTC.

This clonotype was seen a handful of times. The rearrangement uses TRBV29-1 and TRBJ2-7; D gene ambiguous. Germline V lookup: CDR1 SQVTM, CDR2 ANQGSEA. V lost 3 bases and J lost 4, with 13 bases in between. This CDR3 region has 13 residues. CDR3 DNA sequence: TGCAGCGTTGATAGTGGGCGGCCTTACGAGCAGTACTTC. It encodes CSVDSGRPYEQYF.

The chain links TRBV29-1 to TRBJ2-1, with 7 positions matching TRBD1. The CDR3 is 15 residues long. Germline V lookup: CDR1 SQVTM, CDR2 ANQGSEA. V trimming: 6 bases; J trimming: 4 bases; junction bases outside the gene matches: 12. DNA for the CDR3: TGCAGCGTCGCCTTGACAGGGCGGCAGTACAATGAGCAGTTCTTC. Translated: CSVALTGRQYNEQFF.

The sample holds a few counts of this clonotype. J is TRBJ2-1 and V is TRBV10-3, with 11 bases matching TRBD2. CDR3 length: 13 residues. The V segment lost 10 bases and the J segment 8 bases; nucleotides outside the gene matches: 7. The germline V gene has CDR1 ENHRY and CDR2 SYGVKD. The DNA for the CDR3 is TGTGCCACCCCGGGACTAGCGGCGGATGAGCAGTTCTTC. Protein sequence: CATPGLAADEQFF.

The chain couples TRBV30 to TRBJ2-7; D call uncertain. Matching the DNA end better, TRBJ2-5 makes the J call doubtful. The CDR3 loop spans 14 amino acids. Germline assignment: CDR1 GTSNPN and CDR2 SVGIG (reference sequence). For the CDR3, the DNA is TGTGCCTGGAGTGTACCCCTCTCGTGGGAGACCCAGTACTTC. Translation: CAWSVPLSWETQYF.

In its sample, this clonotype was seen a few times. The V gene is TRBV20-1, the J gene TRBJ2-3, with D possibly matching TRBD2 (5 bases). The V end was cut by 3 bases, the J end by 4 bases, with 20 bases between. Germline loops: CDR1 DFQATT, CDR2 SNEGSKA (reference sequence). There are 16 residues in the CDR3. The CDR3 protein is CSARSLIATFSDTQYF. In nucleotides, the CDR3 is TGCAGTGCTAGGTCTCTTATAGCGACGTTTTCAGATACGCAGTATTTT.

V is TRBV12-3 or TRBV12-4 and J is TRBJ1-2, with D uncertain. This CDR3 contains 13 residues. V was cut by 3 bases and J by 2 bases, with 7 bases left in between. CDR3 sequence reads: CASSFVENYGYTF. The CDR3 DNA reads TGTGCCAGCAGTTTCGTGGAGAACTATGGCTACACCTTC.

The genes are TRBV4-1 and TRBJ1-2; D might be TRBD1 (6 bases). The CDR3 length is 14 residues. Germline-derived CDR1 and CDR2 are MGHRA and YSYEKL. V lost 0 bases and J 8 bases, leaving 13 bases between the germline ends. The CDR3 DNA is TGCGCCAGCAGCCAAGAGGGGGCCGGGGGAGGCTACACCTTC. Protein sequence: CASSQEGAGGGYTF.

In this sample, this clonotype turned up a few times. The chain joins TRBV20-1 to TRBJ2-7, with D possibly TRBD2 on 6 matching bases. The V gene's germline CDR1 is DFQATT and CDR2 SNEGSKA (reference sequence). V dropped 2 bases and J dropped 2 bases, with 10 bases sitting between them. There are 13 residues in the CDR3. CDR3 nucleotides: TGCAGTGCTAGATCTGGCGGGACCTACGAGCAGTACTTC. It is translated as CSARSGGTYEQYF.

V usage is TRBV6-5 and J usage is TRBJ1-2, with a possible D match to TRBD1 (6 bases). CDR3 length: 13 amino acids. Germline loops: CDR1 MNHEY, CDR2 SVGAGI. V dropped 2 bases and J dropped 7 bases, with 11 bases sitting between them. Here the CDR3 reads CASSYVGTFGYTF. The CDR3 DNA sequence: TGTGCCAGCAGTTACGTCGGGACATTTGGCTACACCTTC.

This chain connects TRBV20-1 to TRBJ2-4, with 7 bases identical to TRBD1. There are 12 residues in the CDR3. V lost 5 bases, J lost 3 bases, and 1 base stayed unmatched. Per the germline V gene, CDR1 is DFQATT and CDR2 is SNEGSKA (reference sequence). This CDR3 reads CSAGTVKNIQYF. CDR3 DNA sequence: TGCAGTGCTGGGACAGTCAAAAACATTCAGTACTTC.

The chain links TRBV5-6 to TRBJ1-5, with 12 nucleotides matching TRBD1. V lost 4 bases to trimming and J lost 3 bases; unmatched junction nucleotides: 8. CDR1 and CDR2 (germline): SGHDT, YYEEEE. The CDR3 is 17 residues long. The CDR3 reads CASSRDRGRGDNQPQHF. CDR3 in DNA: TGTGCCAGCAGCCGGGACAGGGGGCGCGGGGACAATCAGCCCCAGCATTTT.

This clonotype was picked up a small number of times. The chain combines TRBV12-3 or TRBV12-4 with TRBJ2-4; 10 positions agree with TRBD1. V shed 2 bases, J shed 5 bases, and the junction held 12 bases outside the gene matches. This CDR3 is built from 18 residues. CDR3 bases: TGTGCCAGCAGTTTACGTCGGGACAGGGGAACGCGACAAAACATTCAGTACTTC. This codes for CASSLRRDRGTRQNIQYF.

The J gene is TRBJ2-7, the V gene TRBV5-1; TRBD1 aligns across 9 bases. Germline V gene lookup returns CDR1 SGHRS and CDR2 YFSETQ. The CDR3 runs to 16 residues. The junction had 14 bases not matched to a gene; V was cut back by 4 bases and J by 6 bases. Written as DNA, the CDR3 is TGCGCCAGCAGCCCCAAAACGGGGACAGGGTTAGGCGAGCAGTACGTC. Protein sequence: CASSPKTGTGLGEQYV.

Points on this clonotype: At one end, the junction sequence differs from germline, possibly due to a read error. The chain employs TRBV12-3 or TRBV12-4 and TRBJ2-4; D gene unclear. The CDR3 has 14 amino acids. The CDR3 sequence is CASSPEASKNVQYF. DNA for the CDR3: TGTGCCAGCAGCCCTGAGGCATCCAAAAACGTTCAGTACTTC.

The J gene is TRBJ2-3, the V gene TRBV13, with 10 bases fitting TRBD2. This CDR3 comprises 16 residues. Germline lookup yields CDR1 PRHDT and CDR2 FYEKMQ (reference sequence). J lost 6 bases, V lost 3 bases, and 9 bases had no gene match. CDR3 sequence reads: CASSFRSGRAIDTQYF. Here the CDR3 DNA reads TGTGCCAGCAGCTTTAGGAGCGGGAGGGCCATTGATACGCAGTATTTT. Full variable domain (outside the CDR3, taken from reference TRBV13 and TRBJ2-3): AAGVIQSPRHLIKEKRETATLKCYPIPRHDTVYWYQQGPGQDPQFLISFYEKMQSDKGSIPDRFSAQQFSDYHSELNMSSLELGDSALYFCASSFRSGRAIDTQYFGPGTRLTVL.

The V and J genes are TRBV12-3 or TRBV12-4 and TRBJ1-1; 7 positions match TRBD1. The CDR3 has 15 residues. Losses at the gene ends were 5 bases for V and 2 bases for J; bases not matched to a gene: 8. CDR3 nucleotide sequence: TGTGCCAGCAGTCCTGTGACAGGGCTTAACACTGAAGCTTTCTTT. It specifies CASSPVTGLNTEAFF.

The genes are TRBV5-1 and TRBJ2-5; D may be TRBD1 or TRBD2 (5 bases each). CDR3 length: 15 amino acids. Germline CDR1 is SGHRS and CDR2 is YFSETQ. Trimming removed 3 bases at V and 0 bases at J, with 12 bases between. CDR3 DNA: TGCGCCAGCAGCTCTTGGGACGGAGACCAAGAGACCCAGTACTTC. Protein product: CASSSWDGDQETQYF.

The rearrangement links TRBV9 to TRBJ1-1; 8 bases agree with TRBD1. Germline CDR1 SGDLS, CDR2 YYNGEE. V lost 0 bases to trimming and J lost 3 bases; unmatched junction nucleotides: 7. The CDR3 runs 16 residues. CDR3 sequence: CASSVAIQGEDTEAFF. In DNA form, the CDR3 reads TGTGCCAGCAGCGTAGCCATACAGGGGGAGGACACTGAAGCTTTCTTT.

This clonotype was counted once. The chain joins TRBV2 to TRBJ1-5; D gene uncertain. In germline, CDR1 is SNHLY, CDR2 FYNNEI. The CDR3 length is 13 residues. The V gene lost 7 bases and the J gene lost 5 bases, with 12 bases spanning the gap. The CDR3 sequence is CASTLWEDQPQHF. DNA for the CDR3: TGTGCCAGCACCCTTTGGGAGGATCAGCCCCAGCATTTT.